This is a list of T cell receptor beta chains from one sample in a study of T cell responses to AZD1222 COVID-19 vaccine. The data were produced by immunoSEQ multiplex PCR, yet TCRdb's version contains in-frame clones alone and is incomplete. The data contain around 180,000 clones, approximately 92% of them singletons. This specimen consisted of peripheral blood, obtained on day 0 of AZD1222 vaccination. The receptors here all came from an adult in good health. The CDR3 runs from the conserved cysteine through the conserved F or W. D genes are given only for firm matches. The listing skips clone size in some rows; elsewhere it reads once, few, many or a size class.

TRBD1	TRBV18	.	TRBJ1-2	TGTGCCAGCTCACCCCAGCCGGGACAGGTGAACTATGGCTACACCTTC	CASSPQPGQVNYGYTF
.	TRBV11-2	few	TRBJ1-1	TGTGCCAGCAGCGTGGACCCTAAAGTTGAAGCTTTCTTT	CASSVDPKVEAFF
.	TRBV29-1	once	TRBJ1-2	TGCAGCGTTGTCCATACGTACTATGGCTACACCTTC	CSVVHTYYGYTF
.	TRBV19	.	TRBJ2-3	TGTGCCAGCGCGTATACAGATACGCAGTATTTT	CASAYTDTQYF
.	TRBV29-1	.	TRBJ1-2	TGCAGCGTAACCGGGACGGGGACTGGAGGCTACACCTTC	CSVTGTGTGGYTF
TRBD1	TRBV2	.	TRBJ1-1	TGTGCCAGTTCCGGGACAGGGGGCACTGAAGCTTTCTTT	CASSGTGGTEAFF
TRBD1	TRBV6-5	.	TRBJ1-1	TGTGCCAGTTACAGGGGTGGAGGCACTGAAGCTTTCTTT	CASYRGGGTEAFF
.	TRBV28	.	TRBJ1-5	TGTGGAAGTACCAGGGCATCTAGCAATCAGCCCCAGCATTTT	CGSTRASSNQPQHF
TRBD2	TRBV6-4	few	TRBJ2-1	TGTGCCAGCAGTGGGACTAGCGGGGGGGGCAATGAGCAGTTCTTC	CASSGTSGGGNEQFF
.	TRBV29-1	.	TRBJ1-3	TGCAGCGCAGCTCATTCTGGAAACACCATATATTTT	CSAAHSGNTIYF
TRBD1	TRBV19	.	TRBJ1-6	TGTGCCAGTAGTACCGGGACAGAAAATTCACCCCTCCACTTT	CASSTGTENSPLHF
.	TRBV6-5	.	TRBJ2-2	TGTGCCAGCAGTTACCAACCCAGTAACACCGGGGAGCTGTTTTTT	CASSYQPSNTGELFF
TRBD1	TRBV18	once	TRBJ2-2	TGTGCCAGCTCACCACAAAAGGGGGCCACCGGGGAGCTGTTTTTT	CASSPQKGATGELFF
.	TRBV4-3	.	TRBJ1-2	TGCGCCAGCAGCCAAGAGCAGGGTACGAGTTGGCGGTATGGCTACACCTTC	CASSQEQGTSWRYGYTF